Following are 17 T cell receptor beta chains from one sample sequenced in a study of early T cells in non-severe SARS-CoV-2 infection. TCRdb recomputed calls from the 5' RACE reads with MiXCR, one row per CDR3 protein. Of fewer than 80,000 distinct CDR3 sequences listed, about 12% are singletons. Sequenced material: whole blood, taken at baseline. Source of these receptors: an adult who was a healthcare worker with PCR-confirmed SARS-CoV-2 infection or an uninfected control (not recorded which). The donor label of this sample is uncertain.

The chain is built from TRBV19 and TRBJ2-5, with no clear D. CDR1 is LNHDA, CDR2 SQIVND, per germline (reference sequence). V lost 10 bases and J lost 1, with 13 bases in between. The CDR3 sequence is 13 residues long. The CDR3 loop reads CATAVRRQETQYF. CDR3 sequence (DNA): TGTGCCACTGCGGTACGCCGCCAAGAGACCCAGTACTTC.

The chain is built from TRBV12-3 or TRBV12-4 and TRBJ1-2; no clear D. CDR3 length equals 13 residues. Trimming cost V 2 bases and J 7 bases, with 11 bases left between them. The CDR3 sequence is CASSLKPGIGYTF. CDR3 DNA sequence: TGTGCCAGCAGTTTAAAGCCCGGGATTGGCTACACCTTC.

The V and J genes are TRBV24-1 and TRBJ1-5, with 9 positions matching TRBD1. After removal of 6 bases from V and 4 bases from J, the junction contained 3 bases not matched to a gene. The CDR3 has 14 residues. CDR1 and CDR2 from the germline V gene are KGHDR and SFDVKD. The CDR3 sequence is CATSRTGDNQPQHF. DNA for the CDR3: TGTGCCACCAGTCGGACAGGGGATAATCAGCCCCAGCATTTT.

The chain has TRBV20-1 and TRBJ2-5; TRBD2 matches at 7 bases. Trimming cost V 4 bases and J 5 bases; bases outside gene matches: 7. The germline gives CDR1 DFQATT, CDR2 SNEGSKA (reference sequence). CDR3 length: 13 amino acids. This CDR3 is CSAISGGGETQYF. CDR3 nucleotides: TGCAGTGCTATATCGGGGGGTGGCGAGACCCAGTACTTC.

This clonotype was seen more than once but under ten times. The rearrangement links TRBV7-9 to TRBJ2-3; 11 nucleotides agree with TRBD2. Germline values: CDR1 SEHNR, CDR2 FQNEAQ (reference sequence). The CDR3 contains 14 residues. V lost 9 bases and J lost 2; bases outside the gene matches: 4. CDR3 bases: TGTGCCAGTCTAGCGGGGGGTTCCACAGATACGCAGTATTTT. Encoded protein: CASLAGGSTDTQYF.

This clonotype turned up a few times. The chain carries TRBV6-5 and TRBJ1-2, with D uncertain. Trimming left V 1 base short and J 5 bases short, with 11 bases between. The germline V gene encodes CDR1 MNHEY and CDR2 SVGAGI. The CDR3 length is 14 residues. CDR3 sequence: CASSYLGLAYGYTF. In DNA, the CDR3 is TGTGCCAGCAGTTACTTGGGATTAGCGTATGGCTACACCTTC.

This clonotype has ten or more counts. J is TRBJ2-4 and V is TRBV6-6; 9 nucleotides line up with TRBD1. CDR3 length: 15 amino acids. Losses at the gene ends were 6 bases for V and 3 bases for J; bases not matched to a gene: 6. Germline CDR1 is MNHNY and CDR2 is SVGAGI (reference sequence). CDR3 residues: CASRRGQGDKNIQYF. As DNA, the CDR3 is TGTGCCAGCAGACGGGGACAGGGCGACAAAAACATTCAGTACTTC.

There are a few counts of this clonotype. The J gene is TRBJ1-1, the V gene TRBV6-5, with D perhaps TRBD1 (5 bases). The CDR3 loop spans 13 amino acids. The germline CDR1 and CDR2 sequences are MNHEY and SVGAGI. V lost 2 bases and J 1 base, leaving 5 bases between the germline ends. CDR3 bases: TGTGCCAGCAGTTACAGGGGGAACACTGAAGCTTTCTTT. Its translation is CASSYRGNTEAFF.

The V call is TRBV4-1, the J call TRBJ2-1; TRBD2 matches 11 bases. Germline assignment: CDR1 MGHRA and CDR2 YSYEKL. The ends lost 4 bases at V and 1 base at J; junction bases unmatched: 6. This CDR3 region has 17 residues. CDR3 sequence (DNA): TGCGCCAGCAGCCCTAGCGGGGGGCGAGGTTCCTACAATGAGCAGTTCTTC. It is translated as CASSPSGGRGSYNEQFF.

This clonotype was counted between two and nine times. V is TRBV7-9 and J is TRBJ1-5, with unresolved D. V was clipped by 0 bases and J by 0 bases, with 12 bases between them. This CDR3 has 17 amino acids. Germline assignment: CDR1 SEHNR and CDR2 FQNEAQ (reference sequence). CDR3 in DNA: TGTGCCAGCAGCTTAGCGCTTGGAGAGTATAGCAATCAGCCCCAGCATTTT. Its translation is CASSLALGEYSNQPQHF.

This clonotype was counted only a few times. The genes are TRBV4-2 and TRBJ1-3; 7 nucleotides match TRBD1. Germline V lookup: CDR1 LGHNA, CDR2 YNFKEQ. This CDR3 region has 14 residues. V was pared by 4 bases and J by 8 bases, with 8 bases of the junction left unmatched. CDR3 coding DNA: TGTGCCAGCAGCCCCAGGGGGATGAGCGACACCATATATTTT. Its protein product is CASSPRGMSDTIYF.

This clonotype was counted ten times or more. This chain links TRBV3-1 with TRBJ1-2, with 9 bases fitting TRBD1. From germline, CDR1 is LGHDT and CDR2 YNNKEL (reference sequence). V lost 4 bases to trimming and J lost 7 bases; unmatched junction nucleotides: 1. The CDR3 length is 12 residues. CDR3 DNA sequence: TGTGCCAGCAGCCGGGACAGGGTTGGCTACACCTTC. Its translation is CASSRDRVGYTF.

This sequence joins TRBV12-3 or TRBV12-4 and TRBJ2-2; 7 nucleotides line up with TRBD1. The CDR3 extends over 15 amino acids. V shed 5 bases, J shed 2 bases, and the junction held 5 bases outside the gene matches. The CDR3 reads CASSTRDSNTGELFF. The CDR3, as DNA: TGTGCCAGCAGTACCCGGGACAGTAACACCGGGGAGCTGTTTTTT.

For the CDR3, the DNA is TGTGCCTGGAGTATTGGGGATGGGAAGACCCAGTACTTC. Translated, it gives CAWSIGDGKTQYF. The V call is TRBV30, the J call TRBJ2-5; D gene uncertain. The CDR3 has 13 amino acids. The germline gives CDR1 GTSNPN, CDR2 SVGIG (reference sequence). V was cut by 2 bases and J by 6 bases, with 13 bases left in between.

This chain uses TRBV30 with TRBJ1-6, with TRBD1 matching over 7 bases. Looked up from germline, CDR1 is GTSNPN and CDR2 is SVGIG (reference sequence). V lost 7 bases to trimming and J lost 8 bases; unmatched junction nucleotides: 8. The length of the CDR3 is 13 residues. Here the CDR3 DNA reads TGTGCCTCCCGGCAGGGGGGTCATTCACCCCTCCACTTT. It translates to CASRQGGHSPLHF.

In its sample, this clonotype was seen a few times. The chain is built from TRBV12-3 or TRBV12-4 and TRBJ1-1, with D unclear. The CDR3 is made up of 14 amino acids. Trimming took 4 bases from V and 1 from J, leaving 10 bases between them. Here the CDR3 reads CASSWAPGNTEAFF. CDR3 nucleotides: TGTGCCAGCAGTTGGGCACCGGGGAACACTGAAGCTTTCTTT.

In this sample, this clonotype turned up many times. This chain joins TRBV20-1 and TRBJ2-1; 11 positions match TRBD2. Germline V gene data show CDR1 as DFQATT and CDR2 as SNEGSKA (reference sequence). With V trimmed by 6 bases and J by 7 bases, 8 bases remained unmatched. The CDR3 runs to 14 residues. CDR3 sequence (DNA): TGCAGTGCACCTCTAGCGGGGGGCACGAATGAGCAGTTCTTC. Encoded protein: CSAPLAGGTNEQFF.